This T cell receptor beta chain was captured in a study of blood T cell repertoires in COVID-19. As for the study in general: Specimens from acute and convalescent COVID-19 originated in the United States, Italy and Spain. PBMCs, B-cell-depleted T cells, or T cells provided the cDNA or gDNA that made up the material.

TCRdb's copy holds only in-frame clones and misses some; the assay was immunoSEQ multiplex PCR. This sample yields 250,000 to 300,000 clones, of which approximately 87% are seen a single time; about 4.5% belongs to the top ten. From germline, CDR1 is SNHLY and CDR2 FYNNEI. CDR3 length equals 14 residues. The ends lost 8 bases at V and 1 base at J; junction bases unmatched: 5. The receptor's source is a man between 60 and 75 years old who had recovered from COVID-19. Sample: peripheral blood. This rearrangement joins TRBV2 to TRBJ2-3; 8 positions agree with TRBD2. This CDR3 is CASRGREGTDTQYF. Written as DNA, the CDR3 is TGTGCCAGCCGGGGGCGGGAGGGCACAGATACGCAGTATTTT.